This T cell receptor (beta chain) was sequenced in a study of T cells in Graves' hyperthyroidism and ophthalmopathy. The germline V gene encodes CDR1 SQVTM and CDR2 ANQGSEA. V was pared by 3 bases and J by 3 bases, with 4 bases of the junction left unmatched. CDR3 size: 13 residues. RNA transcripts were the template for amplifying TCR beta CDR3 regions. HTBI primers were used for first-round RT-PCR of the TCR CDR3. Using its own MiXCR run on the multiplex PCR reads, TCRdb lists one record per CDR3 protein. The data contain approximately 590,000 distinct CDR3 sequences, about 43% of them singletons. Sequenced material: peripheral blood or thyroid tissue (not recorded which). This rearrangement joins TRBV29-1 to TRBJ2-7; TRBD1 matches 8 bases. This sequence originates from a young woman with Graves' hyperthyroidism. CDR3: CSVEDRASYEQYF. CDR3 DNA: TGCAGCGTTGAGGACAGGGCGAGCTACGAGCAGTACTTC.